This TCR beta chain was sequenced in a study of neurological immune-mediated disorders (dated by TCRdb to the late 2010s). For the study in its entirety: Using UMI-based sequencing, the study compared peripheral blood TCR-beta repertoires from patients with HTLV-I-associated myelopathy (HAM/TSP), patients with multiple sclerosis, and healthy controls. The approximately 110 TCR-beta libraries included longitudinal samples, technical triplicates and paired sorted CD4+ and CD8+ T-cell subsets alongside PBMC samples. The cohort was made up of approximately 71 subjects, consisting of roughly 15 HAM/TSP patients, some 34 multiple sclerosis patients and about 20 healthy controls. General findings and caveats noted by the study authors: No identical CDR3 amino acid sequences were found to be shared among expanded clones across subjects, suggesting that TCR-beta repertoires were private in all groups. TCR clonal expansion was greatest in HAM/TSP patients and smallest in MS patients, who ranked below even healthy controls.

To synthesize cDNA, template-switch 5'RACE was performed with a primer carrying a 10-nucleotide random unique molecular identifier so that each TCR transcript was tagged. Every sequencing run yielded over 170 million TCR-beta sequences covering 15-18 subjects. Total RNA was extracted with the RNeasy kit. The KAPA Real-time Library Amplification kit was used to amplify TCR-beta VDJ regions with primers for the TCR constant region and the 5'RACE anchor. A first PCR added sample indexes and Illumina adaptors, after which a second PCR increased the library yield. After purification with Ampure beads, the TCR product of roughly 650 bp was size-selected on a 2% E-gel SizeSelection system. Before pooling, library quality was assessed on a Bioanalyzer, concentration was determined with Qubit, and library quantification was performed with the Kapa Library Quantification kit. Libraries were sequenced paired-end 2 x 150 bp on an Illumina HiSeq 2500. To increase sequence diversity, roughly 24-32% phiX was spiked into each library pool. In the original analysis: Quality-filtered reads were processed with the UMI-based MiGEC pipeline, which removed over 85% of raw TCR sequences during error correction. VDJ genes were aligned to IMGT germline references, and clonotypes were defined by unique CDR3 amino acid sequence plus V-J genes. VDJtools evaluated clonal expansion, Shannon diversity and CDR3 relatedness (CalcPairwiseDistances, ClusterSamples); CLCbio workbench built phylogenetic trees. Expanded clones were defined as having at least 8 unique UMIs, based on coefficient-of-variation modelling across technical triplicates. TCRdb reran the public reads through fastp at Q25 and MiXCR, keeping productive beta chains. Here each entry gathers all rows of one CDR3 protein and keeps the most common genes and DNA. The authors' filters were not applied to this entry. This sample comprises 25,000 to 30,000 distinct CDR3 sequences, approximately 22% of them detected only once. 25% to 30% of the sample goes to the ten largest clones.

TCR libraries for sorted subsets were made from about 1 million sorted CD4+ or CD8+ T cells. PBMCs were separated from peripheral blood using Ficoll-Hypaque density gradient centrifugation and then cryopreserved in liquid nitrogen. The study also sequenced paired sorted CD4+ and CD8+ subsets from healthy controls, HAM/TSP patients and MS patients. This clonotype was counted ten times or more. Its antigen has not been determined. No base-level quality is on record; no much larger clone is a single base apart. Trimming accounts for 2 bases at V and 4 bases at J, while the number of junction bases matched to no gene is 4. The CDR3 runs 15 residues from the cysteine to the phenylalanine. The DNA shown is the 45-base CDR3, in frame from base 1. Taken from the germline V gene (reference sequence), the CDR1 and CDR2 loops are DFQATT and SNEGSKA.

The sequence joins TRBV20-1 to TRBJ2-6; 8 central bases correspond to TRBD1. The sample consisted of CD4+ T cells from blood. This TCR derives from a man in his forties or fifties with HTLV-1-associated myelopathy (HAM/TSP). The DNA is TGCAGTGCTAGAACCCAGGGGGCAGGGGCCAACGTCCTGACTTTC. It translates to CSARTQGAGANVLTF.